The source of this TCR beta chain is a study of cytomegalovirus exposure and HLA in healthy donors. As for the study in general: A later analysis reported the same platform for the roughly 120 validation repertoires and the approximately 720 first-cohort repertoires.

Germline V gene sequence: CDR1 SGDLS, CDR2 YYNGEE. The CDR3 covers 14 residues. With 3 bases removed from V and 6 bases from J, the gap between germline ends came to 14 bases. Details on this clone: What it binds is unknown.

Study results and caveats: Rarity held for most TCR sequences, but there were some public TCRs that occurred in many donors. Cytomegalovirus-associated TCR beta chains were listed, numbering some 150.

This table comes from immunoSEQ multiplex PCR, and its TCRdb copy is limited to in-frame clones, with some not included. The table includes more than 150,000 clones, 80% to 85% detected once. The genes are TRBV9 and TRBJ2-3; D possibly corresponds to TRBD2 (6 bases). Sequenced: PBMCs. This TCR came from a woman aged 18 to 35 in good health and CMV-seropositive. For the CDR3, the DNA is TGTGCCAGCAGCGGCCAGTGGGGGGTTGATACGCAGTATTTT. It yields the protein CASSGQWGVDTQYF.